This TCR beta chain was identified in a study of blood T cell repertoires in COVID-19. The V end was cut by 6 bases, the J end by 2 bases, with 8 bases between. CDR1 and CDR2 (germline): MNHEY, SVGAGI. The CDR3 is made up of 12 amino acids. Libraries were prepared by immunoSEQ multiplex PCR; TCRdb keeps only in-frame clonotypes and omits some of them. The data show approximately 94,000 clones, 65% to 90% seen once. J is TRBJ2-7 and V is TRBV6-5, with D unclear. The TCR comes from a man in his sixties with acute or convalescent COVID-19. Sequencing was performed on peripheral blood. CDR3 bases: TGTGCCAGCAGCGACTCAGCCTACGAGCAGTACTTC. This gives the protein CASSDSAYEQYF.